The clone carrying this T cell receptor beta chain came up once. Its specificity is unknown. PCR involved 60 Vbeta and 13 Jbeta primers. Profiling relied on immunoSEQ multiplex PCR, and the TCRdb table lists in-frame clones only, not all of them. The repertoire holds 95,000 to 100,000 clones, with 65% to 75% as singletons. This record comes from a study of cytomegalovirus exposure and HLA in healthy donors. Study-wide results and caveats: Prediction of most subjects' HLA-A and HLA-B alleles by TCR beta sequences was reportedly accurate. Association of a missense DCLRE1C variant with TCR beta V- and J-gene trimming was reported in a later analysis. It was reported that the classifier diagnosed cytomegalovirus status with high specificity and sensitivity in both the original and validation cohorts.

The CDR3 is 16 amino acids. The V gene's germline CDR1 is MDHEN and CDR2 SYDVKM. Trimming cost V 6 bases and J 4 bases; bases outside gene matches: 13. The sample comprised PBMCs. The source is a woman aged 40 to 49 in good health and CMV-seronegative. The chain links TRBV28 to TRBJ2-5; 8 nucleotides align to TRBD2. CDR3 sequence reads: CASRGSGGGYRETQYF. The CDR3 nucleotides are TGTGCCAGCAGGGGATCCGGGGGGGGGTATCGAGAGACCCAGTACTTC. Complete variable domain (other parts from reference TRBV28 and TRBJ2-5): DVKVTQSSRYLVKRTGEKVFLECVQDMDHENMFWYRQDPGLGLRLIYFSYDVKMKEKGDIPEGYSVSREKKERFSLILESASTNQTSMYLCASRGSGGGYRETQYFGPGTRLLVL.